This T cell receptor beta chain was documented in a study of vaccination and CD4 T cells after COVID-19. Study-wide context: Overlapping peptides covering the spike proteins of SARS-CoV-2, HCoV-NL63, HCoV-OC43 and HCoV-229E were added to stimulate cells.

CDR3 size: 13 residues. J lost 4 bases, V lost 10 bases, and 7 bases had no gene match. Looked up from germline, CDR1 is ENHRY and CDR2 is SYGVKD. Documented treatment: roughly nine-day PBMC culture with coronavirus spike peptide pools or control peptides (ViraFEST assay). Before the COVID-19 pandemic (2011-2018), CD4+ T cells were obtained from the unexposed donor. Sample share makes this clonotype medium-sized. Its matching antigen is unknown. Sequencing of the DNA from cultured CD4+ T cells was carried out with the Oncomine TCR Beta short-read assay. From CD4+ T cells that had been cultured, genomic DNA was extracted. TCRdb itself ran the PCR reads through MiXCR, one entry per CDR3 protein. Here the sample spans approximately 11,000 distinct CDR3 sequences, 37% being singletons.

The TCR sequence derives from a human donor in good health. The chain is built from TRBV10-3 and TRBJ2-5; 9 positions match TRBD2. Sample: CD4+ T cells from blood, cultured in vitro. The CDR3 protein is CATVAGEGETQYF. For the CDR3, the DNA is TGTGCCACCGTAGCGGGAGAGGGAGAGACCCAGTACTTC.